A single sample gave rise to the 13 T cell receptor beta chains below, sequenced in a study of blood T cell repertoires in COVID-19. Assay used: immunoSEQ multiplex PCR; TCRdb lists only in-frame clones, some missing. Here the sample spans 110,000 or so clones, approximately 85% being singletons. Sequencing was done on a sample of peripheral blood. Every receptor here comes from an older woman with COVID-19, enrolled during active disease.

V usage is TRBV7-9 and J usage is TRBJ2-7, with 8 bases that match TRBD2. Germline V CDR1 and CDR2: SEHNR, FQNEAQ (reference sequence). CDR3 length: 15 residues. J lost 2 bases, V lost 7 bases, and 10 bases had no gene match. The CDR3 region has the DNA TGTGCCAGCAACTTCGGGGGGGCAAATACCTACGAGCAGTACTTC. Translated, it gives CASNFGGANTYEQYF.

The DNA for the CDR3 is TGTGCCAGCAGTTGGGCAGGGGGAAACACCGGGGAGCTGTTTTTT. It codes for CASSWAGGNTGELFF. The chain recombines TRBV2 with TRBJ2-2, with TRBD1 identical over 7 bases. The CDR3 spans 15 residues. Germline V gives CDR1 SNHLY, CDR2 FYNNEI. With 5 bases clipped from V and 2 bases from J, the junction kept 5 bases outside the gene matches.

This sequence joins TRBV11-3 and TRBJ2-1; D perhaps matches TRBD2 (5 bases). With 1 base removed from V and 5 bases from J, the gap between germline ends came to 9 bases. The CDR3 length is 14 residues. From germline, CDR1 is SGHNT and CDR2 YENEEA. For the CDR3, the DNA is TGTGCCAGCAGCTTAGGACGAGGGAACAATGAGCAGTTCTTC. It encodes CASSLGRGNNEQFF.

The rearrangement uses TRBV29-1 and TRBJ1-2; D gene ambiguous. The germline V gene encodes CDR1 SQVTM and CDR2 ANQGSEA. This CDR3 spans 13 amino acids. V lost 6 bases and J 4 bases, leaving 15 bases between the germline ends. CDR3 sequence: CSVAAGQIYGYTF. CDR3 nucleotides: TGCAGCGTCGCGGCCGGTCAGATCTATGGCTACACCTTC. The whole variable domain, remainder taken from reference TRBV29-1 and TRBJ1-2, is SAVISQKPSRDICQRGTSLTIQCQVDSQVTMMFWYRQQPGQSLTLIATANQGSEATYESGFVIDKFPISRPNLTFSTLTVSNMSPEDSSIYLCSVAAGQIYGYTFGSGTRLTVV.

V gene TRBV18 combines with J gene TRBJ1-1; TRBD1 is a possible D gene (5 bases). This CDR3 is built from 13 residues. Germline CDR1 reads KGHSH; CDR2 reads LQKENI. Trimming cost V 3 bases and J 1 base, with 6 bases left between them. The CDR3 region is CASSPTANTEAFF. CDR3 DNA sequence: TGTGCCAGCTCACCGACAGCGAACACTGAAGCTTTCTTT.

The V gene is TRBV30, the J gene TRBJ2-7; TRBD1 matches at 10 bases. After removal of 0 bases from V and 6 bases from J, the junction contained 11 bases not matched to a gene. The CDR3 is made up of 16 amino acids. Germline V gene sequence: CDR1 GTSNPN, CDR2 SVGIG (reference sequence). The CDR3 sequence: CAWSVKTFGQGGEQYF. CDR3 in DNA: TGTGCCTGGAGTGTAAAGACCTTCGGACAGGGGGGCGAGCAGTACTTC.

As to this clone: The same CDR3 is also encoded by other DNA sequences in this sample. CDR3 amino acids: CASSQASTDTQYF. In nucleotides, the CDR3 is TGTGCCAGCAGCCAAGCAAGCACAGATACGCAGTATTTT. The chain links TRBV3-1 (or the pseudogene TRBV3-2) to TRBJ2-3; D gene uncertain. Deletions cut 1 base from V and 0 bases from J, with 2 bases between. CDR3 size: 13 residues. Germline V gene sequence: CDR1 LGHDT, CDR2 YNNKEL (reference sequence).

This clone was seen only once. This chain uses TRBV23-1 with TRBJ1-1, with TRBD1 identical over 8 bases. TRBV23-1 is an open reading frame whose function is uncertain. V dropped 1 base and J dropped 1; count of bases not matched to a gene: 2. The CDR3 is made up of 15 amino acids. CDR3 region: CASSQFGTGNTEAFF. CDR3 bases: TGCGCCAGCAGTCAATTCGGGACAGGGAACACTGAAGCTTTCTTT.

This chain uses TRBV4-3 with TRBJ2-3; D remains unclear. Germline V gene sequence: CDR1 LGHNA, CDR2 YSLEER. The length of the CDR3 is 15 residues. Trimming took off 1 base at V and 1 base at J, with 9 bases between the two ends. This CDR3 is CASSQASVGTDTQYF. In nucleotides, the CDR3 is TGCGCCAGCAGCCAAGCGTCCGTAGGCACAGATACGCAGTATTTT.

The genes are TRBV7-3 and TRBJ1-1; D is ambiguous. This CDR3 has 13 residues. The V end lost 2 bases, the J end lost 4 bases, and 8 bases lay between the germline ends. Looked up from germline, CDR1 is SGHTA and CDR2 is FQGTGA. The CDR3 sequence: CASSLEGGTEAFF. The DNA for the CDR3 is TGTGCCAGCAGCTTAGAGGGAGGCACTGAAGCTTTCTTT.

The V gene is TRBV18, the J gene TRBJ2-1, with TRBD2 matching 11 bases. The CDR3 has 19 amino acids. The germline gives CDR1 KGHSH, CDR2 LQKENI. Trimming took 4 bases from V and 8 from J; bases not matched to a gene: 19. The CDR3 coding sequence is TGTGCCAGCTCACTGATAAACCCCCAACTAGCGGGGGCCGACGATGAGCAGTTCTTC. Its protein product is CASSLINPQLAGADDEQFF.

V usage is TRBV3-1 (or the pseudogene TRBV3-2) and J usage is TRBJ1-4; D call uncertain. The V end was cut by 4 bases, the J end by 4 bases, with 4 bases between. This CDR3 is built from 12 residues. Germline assignment: CDR1 LGHDT and CDR2 YNNKEL (reference sequence). CDR3 in amino acids: CASSRYNEKLFF. The CDR3 DNA reads as TGTGCCAGCAGCCGTTATAATGAAAAACTGTTTTTT.

The chain links TRBV4-3 to TRBJ2-2; 13 bases map to TRBD2. V was clipped by 3 bases and J by 6 bases; unmatched bases: 4. The CDR3 length is 16 residues. In germline, CDR1 is LGHNA, CDR2 YSLEER. The CDR3 is CASSHTGLAGPGELFF. Written as DNA, the CDR3 is TGCGCCAGCAGCCATACGGGACTAGCGGGGCCCGGGGAGCTGTTTTTT.